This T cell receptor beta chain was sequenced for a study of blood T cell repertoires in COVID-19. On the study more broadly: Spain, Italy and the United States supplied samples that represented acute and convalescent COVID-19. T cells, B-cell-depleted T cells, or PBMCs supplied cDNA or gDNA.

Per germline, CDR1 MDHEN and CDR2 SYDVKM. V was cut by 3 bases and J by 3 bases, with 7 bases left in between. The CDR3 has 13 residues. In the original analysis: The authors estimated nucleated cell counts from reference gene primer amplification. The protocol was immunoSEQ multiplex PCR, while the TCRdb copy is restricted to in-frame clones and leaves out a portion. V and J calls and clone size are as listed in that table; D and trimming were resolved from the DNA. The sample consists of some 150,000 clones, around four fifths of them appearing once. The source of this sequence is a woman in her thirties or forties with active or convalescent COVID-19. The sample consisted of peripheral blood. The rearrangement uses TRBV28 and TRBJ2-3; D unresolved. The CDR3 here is CASSFPPTDTQYF. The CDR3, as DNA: TGTGCCAGCAGTTTTCCCCCGACAGATACGCAGTATTTT. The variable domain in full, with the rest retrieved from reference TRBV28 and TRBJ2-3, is DVKVTQSSRYLVKRTGEKVFLECVQDMDHENMFWYRQDPGLGLRLIYFSYDVKMKEKGDIPEGYSVSREKKERFSLILESASTNQTSMYLCASSFPPTDTQYFGPGTRLTVL.